Each of the 30 T cell receptor beta chains below was sequenced from the same sample in a study of siplizumab effects on memory and regulatory T cells (dated by TCRdb to between 2019 and 2020). The library was obtained by the immunoSEQ multiplex PCR assay. Entries here come from immuneACCESS through TCRdb and include only in-frame sequences with V and J called. Some clones fail to appear in such tables; in the studies checked, an unresolved V gene covers under half of the shortfall, and the cause of the remainder is unknown. This sample holds about 110,000 clones; roughly 91% were observed only once. Around 0.3% of the sample is in the top ten clones. Sequenced sample: CD4+ T cells sorted from blood. The receptors were gathered from a human donor in good health.

V gene TRBV4-3 combines with J gene TRBJ2-1; no reliable D call. V lost 3 bases and J lost 7, with 19 bases in between. Germline V CDR1 and CDR2: LGHNA, YSLEER. CDR3 length: 16 residues. The CDR3 loop reads CASSHSVVGSQNEQFF. CDR3 in DNA: TGCGCCAGCAGCCACAGCGTTGTGGGGTCCCAGAATGAGCAGTTCTTC.

V is TRBV5-4 and J is TRBJ1-1; TRBD1 might be the D (5 bases). V dropped 4 bases and J dropped 6 bases, with 22 bases sitting between them. CDR1 SGHNT and CDR2 YYREEE come from the germline V gene (reference sequence). This CDR3 is 16 amino acids long. CDR3 nucleotides: TGTGCCAGCAGCCCGAAAGACAGTCCAGCCCGCGCTGAAGCTTTCTTT. Amino acids: CASSPKDSPARAEAFF.

This sequence joins TRBV11-2 and TRBJ2-4; perhaps TRBD2 as D (6 bases). Germline V gives CDR1 SGHAT, CDR2 FQNNGV. The length of the CDR3 is 14 residues. Trimming stripped 3 bases from V and 7 bases from J, with 13 bases between. Here the CDR3 reads CASSLGGVLNIQYF. The CDR3, as DNA: TGTGCCAGCAGCTTGGGGGGAGTCTTGAACATTCAGTACTTC.

The chain joins TRBV5-4 to TRBJ2-3; 11 bases agree with TRBD1. Germline V gene data show CDR1 as SGHNT and CDR2 as YYREEE (reference sequence). The V segment lost 4 bases and the J segment 0 bases; nucleotides outside the gene matches: 7. This CDR3 comprises 17 residues. CDR3: CASSRSGTGGSTDTQYF. The CDR3 DNA reads TGTGCCAGCAGCAGATCCGGGACAGGGGGAAGCACAGATACGCAGTATTTT.

The chain carries TRBV7-6 and TRBJ2-7; 11 bases agree with TRBD1. CDR3 length: 13 residues. V shed 5 bases and J 7 bases; nucleotides not matched to a gene: 4. Germline V gives CDR1 SGHVS, CDR2 FNYEAQ. CDR3 loop: CASSQGQGEEQYF. The CDR3 DNA sequence: TGTGCCAGCAGCCAGGGACAGGGGGAAGAGCAGTACTTC.

V gene TRBV7-9 combines with J gene TRBJ1-4, with D unclear. Germline-derived CDR1 and CDR2 are SEHNR and FQNEAQ (reference sequence). The CDR3 is 14 residues long. V was clipped by 1 base and J by 5 bases, with 8 bases between them. The CDR3 DNA follows: TGTGCCAGCAGCTTAGATGGCCGAAATGAAAAACTGTTTTTT. Translation: CASSLDGRNEKLFF.

V usage is TRBV30 and J usage is TRBJ2-3; D not resolved. Trimming took off 8 bases at V and 4 bases at J, with 13 bases between the two ends. The CDR3 has 12 amino acids. The germline V gene has CDR1 GTSNPN and CDR2 SVGIG (reference sequence). The DNA for the CDR3 is TGTGCCCTCGCGTGGCCTTCAGATACGCAGTATTTT. It translates to CALAWPSDTQYF.

The table lists this clone with a count of one. The rearrangement joins TRBV2 to TRBJ2-2, with TRBD2 as a possible D gene (6 bases). The germline V gene encodes CDR1 SNHLY and CDR2 FYNNEI. CDR3 length: 15 amino acids. V lost 3 bases, J lost 2 bases, and 10 bases lay in between. The CDR3 nucleotides read TGTGCCAGCAGTGATTGGAGGGGCAACACCGGGGAGCTGTTTTTT. It specifies CASSDWRGNTGELFF.

J is TRBJ2-7 and V is TRBV5-5; tentatively, D is TRBD1 (5 bases). CDR1 and CDR2 (germline): SGHKS, YYEKEE (reference sequence). V was trimmed by 0 bases and J by 5 bases, leaving 15 bases between them. The CDR3 contains 15 residues. CDR3 sequence (DNA): TGTGCCAGCAGCTTGGCTGCAGGGAATCACCACGAGCAGTACTTC. It specifies CASSLAAGNHHEQYF.

The chain carries TRBV30 and TRBJ1-5, with D unclear. V was clipped by 2 bases and J by 6 bases, with 14 bases between them. Germline CDR1 is GTSNPN and CDR2 is SVGIG (reference sequence). This CDR3 is 14 amino acids long. The CDR3 bases are TGTGCCTGGAGTCTTAAAGGGCCCGCTCAGCCCCAGCATTTT. Translation: CAWSLKGPAQPQHF. The variable domain in full, with the rest retrieved from reference TRBV30 and TRBJ1-5, is SQTIHQWPATLVQPVGSPLSLECTVEGTSNPNLYWYRQAAGRGLQLLFYSVGIGQISSEVPQNLSASRPQDRQFILSSKKLLLSDSGFYLCAWSLKGPAQPQHFGDGTRLSIL.

V is TRBV14 and J is TRBJ2-3; D is ambiguous. CDR1 and CDR2 (germline): SGHDN, FVKESK. The CDR3 has 13 amino acids. The V end lost 2 bases, the J end lost 3 bases, and 6 bases lay between the germline ends. The CDR3, as DNA: TGTGCCAGCAGCCAATACCTGACAGATACGCAGTATTTT. It encodes CASSQYLTDTQYF. Supplemented by reference TRBV14 and TRBJ2-3, the full variable domain reads EAGVTQFPSHSVIEKGQTVTLRCDPISGHDNLYWYRRVMGKEIKFLLHFVKESKQDESGMPNNRFLAERTGGTYSTLKVQPAELEDSGVYFCASSQYLTDTQYFGPGTRLTVL.

The CDR3, as DNA: TGTGCCATCACCCCGGGGGGGGCTGGCACCGGGGAGCTGTTTTTT. Translating gives CAITPGGAGTGELFF. The rearrangement links TRBV10-3 to TRBJ2-2; TRBD2 matches 8 bases. CDR1 and CDR2 from the germline V gene are ENHRY and SYGVKD. The CDR3 sequence is 15 residues long. V gave up 7 bases and J gave up 4 bases; unmatched junction bases: 8.

The J gene is TRBJ1-2, the V gene TRBV6-6; 10 nucleotides align to TRBD1. The CDR3 runs 13 residues. Germline CDR1 and CDR2: MNHNY and SVGAGI (reference sequence). V dropped 6 bases and J dropped 5; count of bases not matched to a gene: 3. CDR3: CASSRDRGYGYTF. CDR3 nucleotides: TGTGCCAGCAGCCGGGACAGGGGTTATGGCTACACCTTC.

The chain combines TRBV20-1 with TRBJ2-7; D is perhaps TRBD1 (6 bases). The CDR3 extends over 11 amino acids. Germline-derived CDR1 and CDR2 are DFQATT and SNEGSKA (reference sequence). V dropped 6 bases and J dropped 5 bases, with 11 bases sitting between them. CDR3 loop: CSAQGNNEQYF. DNA for the CDR3: TGCAGTGCCCAGGGGAACAACGAGCAGTACTTC.

The CDR3 loop reads CSAAQETQYF. As DNA, the CDR3 is TGCAGTGCCGCCCAAGAGACCCAGTACTTC. V gene TRBV20-1 combines with J gene TRBJ2-5; D is uncertain. V was trimmed by 6 bases and J by 1 base, leaving 3 bases between them. The CDR3 length is 10 residues. Germline V gives CDR1 DFQATT, CDR2 SNEGSKA (reference sequence).

The gene calls are TRBV30 and TRBJ1-3; a weak D match, TRBD1 (5 bases). The V gene's germline CDR1 is GTSNPN and CDR2 SVGIG (reference sequence). Trimming left V 7 bases short and J 0 bases short, with 13 bases between. This CDR3 has 14 residues. The CDR3 spells CALEGSRSGNTIYF. The CDR3 DNA follows: TGTGCCTTAGAGGGGAGCCGCTCTGGAAACACCATATATTTT.

The V and J genes are TRBV5-5 and TRBJ1-1; TRBD1 is a possible D gene (6 bases). CDR3 size: 12 residues. Trimming pared 4 bases from V and 6 bases from J, leaving 10 bases between. Germline CDR1 and CDR2: SGHKS and YYEKEE (reference sequence). The CDR3 protein is CASSRDTAEAFF. The CDR3 nucleotides are TGTGCCAGCAGCCGGGACACGGCTGAAGCTTTCTTT. Supplemented by reference TRBV5-5 and TRBJ1-1, the full variable domain reads DAGVTQSPTHLIKTRGQQVTLRCSPISGHKSVSWYQQVLGQGPQFIFQYYEKEERGRGNFPDRFSARQFPNYSSELNVNALLLGDSALYLCASSRDTAEAFFGQGTRLTVV.

The V and J genes are TRBV6-5 and TRBJ2-1; possibly TRBD2 for D (5 bases). The CDR3 is made up of 16 amino acids. Deletions cut 4 bases from V and 3 bases from J, with 16 bases between. Germline assignment: CDR1 MNHEY and CDR2 SVGAGI. The DNA of the CDR3 is TGTGCCAGCAGTTTTTCGGCGGGTTCGCTCTACAATGAGCAGTTCTTC. This codes for CASSFSAGSLYNEQFF.

The genes are TRBV9 and TRBJ2-2, with D unresolved. This CDR3 is built from 15 residues. Trimming removed 0 bases at V and 2 bases at J, with 8 bases between. CDR1 SGDLS and CDR2 YYNGEE come from the germline V gene. The CDR3 nucleotides read TGTGCCAGCAGCGTAGGTCACAGTAACACCGGGGAGCTGTTTTTT. It encodes CASSVGHSNTGELFF.

A single count supports this clone. This chain links TRBV7-2 with TRBJ2-3; 7 bases align to TRBD2. Germline loops: CDR1 SGHTA, CDR2 FQGNSA. The V gene end was trimmed by 3 bases and the J gene end by 6 bases; junction bases not matched to a gene: 15. The CDR3 length is 17 residues. Here the CDR3 reads CASSFSIYLGAGDTQYF. Here the CDR3 DNA reads TGTGCCAGCAGCTTTTCTATCTATCTGGGAGCGGGGGATACGCAGTATTTT. The whole variable domain, filled in from reference TRBV7-2 and TRBJ2-3, reads GAGVSQSPSNKVTEKGKDVELRCDPISGHTALYWYRQSLGQGLEFLIYFQGNSAPDKSGLPSDRFSAERTGGSVSTLTIQRTQQEDSAVYLCASSFSIYLGAGDTQYFGPGTRLTVL.

The count of this clone is one. The V gene is TRBV19, the J gene TRBJ2-7, with D perhaps TRBD2 (5 bases). This CDR3 has 12 residues. Between the trimmed V and J ends, which lost 11 bases and 4 bases, there was a span of 15 bases. Germline CDR1 is LNHDA and CDR2 is SQIVND (reference sequence). DNA for the CDR3: TGTGCCTGGCGGGCCCCGAGGTACGAGCAGTACTTC. Its protein product is CAWRAPRYEQYF.

The rearrangement links TRBV30 to TRBJ2-3, with a tentative D call TRBD1 (7 bases). From germline, CDR1 is GTSNPN and CDR2 SVGIG (reference sequence). CDR3 length: 13 amino acids. Between the trimmed V and J ends, which lost 3 bases and 8 bases, there was a span of 15 bases. CDR3 residues: CAWRSEGAVTQYF. CDR3 DNA sequence: TGTGCCTGGAGATCGGAGGGGGCGGTTACGCAGTATTTT.

The gene calls are TRBV10-3 and TRBJ1-6; D ambiguous. Germline CDR1 is ENHRY and CDR2 is SYGVKD. The germline V and J ends were trimmed by 6 bases and 6 bases, with 9 bases remaining between them. The CDR3 is 13 residues long. This CDR3 is CAIRTTGNSPLHF. In DNA, the CDR3 is TGTGCCATCAGAACGACTGGTAATTCACCCCTCCACTTT.

The table lists this clone with a count of one. V is TRBV18 and J is TRBJ2-2; unclear D gene. This CDR3 comprises 14 residues. Trimming left V 2 bases short and J 2 bases short, with 6 bases between. In germline, CDR1 is KGHSH, CDR2 LQKENI. Here the CDR3 DNA reads TGTGCCAGCTCACCAAATCAAAACACCGGGGAGCTGTTTTTT. Protein sequence: CASSPNQNTGELFF. Based on the CDR3 plus reference TRBV18 and TRBJ2-2, the full variable domain is NAGVMQNPRHLVRRRGQEARLRCSPMKGHSHVYWYRQLPEEGLKFMVYLQKENIIDESGMPKERFSAEFPKEGPSILRIQQVVRGDSAAYFCASSPNQNTGELFFGEGSRLTVL.

The chain employs TRBV10-3 and TRBJ1-2; weak D call: TRBD1 (5 bases). There are 13 residues in the CDR3. V lost 7 bases and J 5 bases, leaving 14 bases between the germline ends. CDR1 ENHRY and CDR2 SYGVKD come from the germline V gene. In DNA, the CDR3 is TGTGCCATCAATGAAGGGGTAGGATATGGCTACACCTTC. Amino acids: CAINEGVGYGYTF.

This clone was counted a single time. The chain recombines TRBV15 with TRBJ2-7, with D unresolved. V lost 1 base to trimming and J lost 4 bases, with 8 bases between them. Germline-derived CDR1 and CDR2 are LNHNV and YYDKDF (reference sequence). The CDR3 extends over 13 amino acids. CDR3 loop: CATSRGAGYEQYF. For the CDR3, the DNA is TGTGCCACCAGCAGAGGGGCCGGTTACGAGCAGTACTTC. Looking up the rest from reference TRBV15 and TRBJ2-7 gives the full variable domain: DAMVIQNPRYQVTQFGKPVTLSCSQTLNHNVMYWYQQKSSQAPKLLFHYYDKDFNNEADTPDNFQSRRPNTSFCFLDIRSPGLGDTAMYLCATSRGAGYEQYFGPGTRLTVT.

The chain uses TRBV29-1 and TRBJ1-2; D is possibly TRBD1 (6 bases). The ends were cut back, 3 bases at V and 2 bases at J, with 10 bases in the middle. Germline CDR1 reads SQVTM; CDR2 reads ANQGSEA. The CDR3 has 13 amino acids. CDR3 amino acids: CSVDTQGNYGYTF. Written as DNA, the CDR3 is TGCAGCGTTGACACTCAGGGGAACTATGGCTACACCTTC.

V usage is TRBV5-1 and J usage is TRBJ2-1, with D unclear. The V end lost 4 bases, the J end lost 8 bases, and 13 bases lay between the germline ends. The CDR3 is 13 residues long. Germline V gene lookup returns CDR1 SGHRS and CDR2 YFSETQ. The CDR3 DNA reads TGCGCCAGCAGCGAGGATTTACAGTATGAGCAGTTCTTC. As protein: CASSEDLQYEQFF.

V and J are TRBV11-2 and TRBJ2-2, with D possibly TRBD1 on 6 matching bases. The germline gives CDR1 SGHAT, CDR2 FQNNGV. This CDR3 has 15 amino acids. The ends were cut back, 8 bases at V and 3 bases at J, with 16 bases in the middle. This CDR3 is CASLRGSTYTGELFF. The CDR3 DNA sequence: TGTGCCAGCCTAAGGGGGTCAACCTACACCGGGGAGCTGTTTTTT.

The chain carries TRBV7-8 and TRBJ2-1; D gene ambiguous. In germline, CDR1 is SGHVS, CDR2 FQNEAQ. Trimming removed 1 base at V and 11 bases at J, with 9 bases between. The CDR3 loop spans 12 amino acids. The CDR3 reads CASSLEPQKQFF. DNA for the CDR3: TGTGCCAGCAGCTTAGAGCCACAGAAGCAGTTCTTC.